The 23 T cell receptor beta chains presented below share a single source sample, sequenced in a study of identical twins. In TCRdb, the 5' RACE reads were re-called with MiXCR into one record per CDR3 protein. Here the sample spans roughly 690,000 distinct CDR3 sequences, around 20% being singletons. Separately, the same data were catalogued under a study of T cells expressing NK-cell markers.

Sequenced sample: PBMCs. The receptors stem from a woman aged 18-35 years in good health.

This clonotype has a count of ten or more. This sequence joins TRBV12-3 or TRBV12-4 and TRBJ2-3, with 8 bases aligning to TRBD1. The CDR3 spans 15 residues. V lost 8 bases, J lost 3 bases, and 10 bases stayed unmatched. CDR3 protein: CASGFFGQGTDTQYF. The CDR3 nucleotides read TGTGCCAGCGGCTTCTTCGGACAGGGAACAGATACGCAGTATTTT.

Ten or more counts support this clonotype. This chain links TRBV12-3 or TRBV12-4 with TRBJ2-2; D unresolved. The CDR3 loop spans 12 amino acids. In DNA, the CDR3 is TGTGCGGATGACGCGAACACCGGGGAGCTGTTTTTT. It yields the protein CADDANTGELFF.

This clonotype was seen many times. The V and J genes are TRBV6-2 or TRBV6-3 and TRBJ1-2; D perhaps matches TRBD1 (6 bases). The V end lost 8 bases, the J end lost 8 bases, and 24 bases lay between the germline ends. The CDR3 sequence is 15 residues long. Germline assignment: CDR1 MNHEY and CDR2 SVGEGT. Here the CDR3 DNA reads TGTGCCAGCGGCCGCCACGATCCGGGGGCGAGGGGCTACACCTTC. This translates into CASGRHDPGARGYTF.

V usage is TRBV2 and J usage is TRBJ2-7; D is possibly TRBD2 (6 bases). The CDR3 extends over 14 amino acids. The germline V and J ends were trimmed by 3 bases and 5 bases, with 14 bases remaining between them. The germline V gene encodes CDR1 SNHLY and CDR2 FYNNEI. CDR3 amino acids: CASSDGGERDEQYF. CDR3 sequence (DNA): TGTGCCAGCAGTGACGGCGGGGAACGCGACGAGCAGTACTTC.

The rearrangement joins TRBV12-3 or TRBV12-4 to TRBJ2-1; a weak D match, TRBD1 (6 bases). The CDR3 length is 14 residues. V was trimmed by 4 bases and J by 4 bases, leaving 11 bases between them. This chain's CDR3 is CASSSRTEYNEQFF. In nucleotides, the CDR3 is TGTGCCAGCAGTTCCAGGACAGAGTACAATGAGCAGTTCTTC.

This chain joins TRBV20-1 and TRBJ1-1; TRBD1 matches 7 bases. J gave up 5 bases and V 4 bases, and 7 bases lay outside the gene matches. CDR1 and CDR2 from the germline V gene are DFQATT and SNEGSKA (reference sequence). This CDR3 spans 13 amino acids. CDR3 sequence reads: CSATDRVGTEAFF. CDR3 sequence (DNA): TGCAGTGCTACTGACAGGGTCGGGACTGAAGCTTTCTTT.

This clonotype was detected many times. The chain is built from TRBV20-1 and TRBJ2-1; D gene unclear. Trimming left V 5 bases short and J 4 bases short, with 12 bases between. The germline V gene encodes CDR1 DFQATT and CDR2 SNEGSKA (reference sequence). This CDR3 spans 13 amino acids. The CDR3 DNA reads TGCAGTGCTTCGACCCCTGATTACAATGAGCAGTTCTTC. It encodes CSASTPDYNEQFF.

This clonotype was observed at least ten times. The rearrangement uses TRBV29-1 and TRBJ1-1, with a tentative D call TRBD1 (5 bases). CDR1 is SQVTM, CDR2 ANQGSEA, per germline. The CDR3 has 15 amino acids. Between the trimmed V and J ends, which lost 2 bases and 0 bases, there was a span of 13 bases. The CDR3 DNA follows: TGCAGCGTTGAACCGGGTTGGGGCATGAACACTGAAGCTTTCTTT. As protein: CSVEPGWGMNTEAFF.

In its sample, this clonotype was seen a few times. This rearrangement joins TRBV20-1 to TRBJ1-3; D uncertain. The germline V and J ends were trimmed by 4 bases and 0 bases, with 7 bases remaining between them. The germline V gene encodes CDR1 DFQATT and CDR2 SNEGSKA (reference sequence). CDR3 size: 13 residues. CDR3 nucleotide sequence: TGCAGTGCTATTAAGAGCTCTGGAAACACCATATATTTT. Encoded protein: CSAIKSSGNTIYF.

V is TRBV5-6 and J is TRBJ2-1; the match to TRBD2 covers 13 bases. This CDR3 region has 16 residues. Germline CDR1 and CDR2: SGHDT and YYEEEE. V shed 4 bases, J shed 8 bases, and the junction held 9 bases outside the gene matches. CDR3 nucleotide sequence: TGTGCCAGCAGCCCCTCACTAGCGGGGGGGCTCTATGAGCAGTTCTTC. As protein: CASSPSLAGGLYEQFF.

This clonotype appeared a few times. The rearrangement joins TRBV12-3 or TRBV12-4 to TRBJ1-2, with D perhaps TRBD1 (5 bases). This CDR3 region has 13 residues. Trimming left V 5 bases short and J 2 bases short, with 9 bases between. The CDR3 here is CASSKTANYGYTF. The CDR3 coding sequence is TGTGCCAGCAGTAAGACAGCCAACTATGGCTACACCTTC.

This clonotype has just a few counts. V is TRBV9 and J is TRBJ2-1; possibly TRBD2 for D (6 bases). Trimming cost V 4 bases and J 10 bases, with 18 bases left between them. CDR1 and CDR2 (germline): SGDLS, YYNGEE. The CDR3 sequence is 14 residues long. CDR3 sequence (DNA): TGTGCCAGCAGCAGACTAGAGAGGGTGGGCGAGCAGTTCTTC. This encodes CASSRLERVGEQFF.

This chain links TRBV3-1 with TRBJ1-1; D is ambiguous. Germline CDR1 and CDR2: LGHDT and YNNKEL (reference sequence). The V gene lost 1 base and the J gene lost 3 bases, with 9 bases spanning the gap. CDR3 length equals 14 residues. Written as DNA, the CDR3 is TGTGCCAGCAGCCAAGGACACGGTGACACTGAAGCTTTCTTT. It specifies CASSQGHGDTEAFF.

The chain uses TRBV20-1 and TRBJ2-4; TRBD1 matches at 7 bases. The CDR3 has 17 residues. The junction had 12 bases not matched to a gene; V was cut back by 4 bases and J by 0 bases. In germline, CDR1 is DFQATT, CDR2 SNEGSKA (reference sequence). Here the CDR3 reads CSANPASRGIAKNIQYF. Written as DNA, the CDR3 is TGCAGTGCTAACCCCGCGTCCAGGGGGATAGCCAAAAACATTCAGTACTTC.

This CDR3 is CSASGGAQTQYF. The CDR3 DNA sequence: TGCAGTGCTAGTGGTGGGGCCCAGACCCAGTACTTC. The chain joins TRBV20-1 to TRBJ2-5, with D possibly matching TRBD1 (5 bases). The germline V and J ends were trimmed by 3 bases and 6 bases, with 11 bases remaining between them. The CDR3 has 12 amino acids. CDR1 is DFQATT, CDR2 SNEGSKA, per germline (reference sequence).

The sample holds a few counts of this clonotype. The rearrangement uses TRBV7-6 and TRBJ2-7; no clear D gene. V was pared by 1 base and J by 6 bases, with 13 bases between. Per germline, CDR1 SGHVS and CDR2 FNYEAQ. The CDR3 covers 14 residues. The CDR3 bases are TGTGCCAGCAGCTTAGACTTCAGTTTACCCGAGCAGTACTTC. Protein: CASSLDFSLPEQYF. Using reference TRBV7-6 and TRBJ2-7 for the parts outside the CDR3, the full variable domain is GAGVSQSPRYKVTKRGQDVALRCDPISGHVSLYWYRQALGQGPEFLTYFNYEAQQDKSGLPNDRFSAERPEGSISTLTIQRTEQRDSAMYRCASSLDFSLPEQYFGPGTRLTVT.

This clonotype has just a few counts. The chain links TRBV12-3 or TRBV12-4 to TRBJ2-5, with D perhaps matching TRBD1 (5 bases). V lost 6 bases to trimming and J lost 3 bases, with 20 bases between them. CDR3 length equals 16 residues. The CDR3 bases are TGTGCCAGCAGCTTCGACCCCCAAGAAGGGGAAGAGACCCAGTACTTC. Translating gives CASSFDPQEGEETQYF.

CDR3 in amino acids: CASSFRDRATYEQYF. Here the CDR3 DNA reads TGCGCCAGCAGCTTCCGGGACAGGGCGACCTACGAGCAGTACTTC. The V call is TRBV5-1, the J call TRBJ2-7; 9 nucleotides agree with TRBD1. This CDR3 comprises 15 residues. Germline V lookup: CDR1 SGHRS, CDR2 YFSETQ. J lost 2 bases, V lost 2 bases, and 5 bases had no gene match.

V is TRBV7-2 and J is TRBJ2-5; D not certain. The CDR3 is 12 amino acids. CDR1 and CDR2 from the germline V gene are SGHTA and FQGNSA. V lost 4 bases, J lost 5 bases, and 8 bases lay in between. In nucleotides, the CDR3 is TGTGCCAGCAGCTACTACATGGAGACCCAGTACTTC. Translation gives CASSYYMETQYF.

This chain uses TRBV10-3 with TRBJ1-1; possibly TRBD1 for D (5 bases). The CDR3 length is 18 residues. The germline V and J ends were trimmed by 10 bases and 4 bases, with 31 bases remaining between them. Germline V gene lookup returns CDR1 ENHRY and CDR2 SYGVKD. The CDR3 reads CATTPGYTLLEEGTEAFF. The CDR3 coding sequence is TGTGCCACCACCCCAGGGTATACCCTTCTAGAGGAAGGCACTGAAGCTTTCTTT.

Only a few counts were recorded for this clonotype. V gene TRBV4-3 combines with J gene TRBJ2-2; D call uncertain. The CDR3 covers 15 residues. CDR1 LGHNA and CDR2 YSLEER come from the germline V gene. Trimming stripped 0 bases from V and 2 bases from J, with 7 bases between. The CDR3 DNA reads TGCGCCAGCAGCCAAGAAGGTCGTAACACCGGGGAGCTGTTTTTT. Translating gives CASSQEGRNTGELFF.

This clonotype was counted only a few times. This rearrangement joins TRBV7-6 to TRBJ2-5; D is undetermined. The CDR3 has 16 residues. The germline CDR1 and CDR2 sequences are SGHVS and FNYEAQ. V lost 5 bases and J 0 bases, leaving 16 bases between the germline ends. The CDR3 bases are TGTGCCAGCAGCCCTAGGGTCTCTTCGTACCAAGAGACCCAGTACTTC. It codes for CASSPRVSSYQETQYF. The entire variable domain, with the rest obtained from reference TRBV7-6 and TRBJ2-5, is as follows: GAGVSQSPRYKVTKRGQDVALRCDPISGHVSLYWYRQALGQGPEFLTYFNYEAQQDKSGLPNDRFSAERPEGSISTLTIQRTEQRDSAMYRCASSPRVSSYQETQYFGPGTRLLVL.

This chain links TRBV20-1 with TRBJ1-2; no reliable D call. V was cut by 5 bases and J by 5 bases, with 24 bases left in between. This CDR3 spans 16 amino acids. Germline V CDR1 and CDR2: DFQATT, SNEGSKA (reference sequence). The CDR3 loop reads CSAAAGRLSGRYGYTF. The CDR3 DNA follows: TGCAGTGCTGCGGCGGGAAGGCTGTCCGGACGTTATGGCTACACCTTC.